This T cell receptor beta chain was recorded in a study of OX40 agonist ivuxolimab in advanced cancers. Looking at the study overall: Patients were dosed intravenously with ivuxolimab at 0.01 to 10 mg/kg every 2 weeks.

The V gene lost 4 bases and the J gene lost 10 bases, with 14 bases spanning the gap. From germline, CDR1 is MNHNY and CDR2 SVGAGI (reference sequence). CDR3 length: 14 amino acids. Method: immunoSEQ multiplex PCR; TCRdb's copy keeps in-frame clones and lacks some. The table has about 90,000 clones, around 83% seen once. Study-wide points: The CD4+ and CD8+ T cells in the blood had expanded clonally by week 6 at 0.1 to 3.0 mg/kg.

In regard to this clone: Its antigen is not known.

V usage is TRBV6-6 and J usage is TRBJ1-6; tentatively, D is TRBD1 (6 bases). The sample here was CD4+ or CD8+ T cells sorted from blood, taken in a trial of the OX40 agonist ivuxolimab. This sequence was found in an adult with an advanced solid tumor such as melanoma, head and neck, liver or kidney cancer. CDR3 bases: TGTGCCAGCAGTTTACAGGGAAGGTACTCACCCCTCCACTTT. Protein product: CASSLQGRYSPLHF.